The rows below give T cell receptor beta chains drawn from one sample of a study of blood T cell repertoires in COVID-19. Sequencing was performed with immunoSEQ multiplex PCR; in TCRdb, only in-frame clones are kept and a portion is missing. The table has about 310,000 clones, approximately 91% seen once. The source material was PBMCs or T cells enriched from blood (not recorded which). Receptors originate from a man in his fifties or sixties who had recovered from COVID-19. Each CDR3 is given with its conserved first and last residue. D genes are given only for firm matches. Not every row has a clone size; where given, it reads once, few, many or a size class.

TRBV6-2/TRBV6-3	-	TRBJ1-2	-	TGTGCCAGCAGCCCGGACGGGGTTCGTGGCTACACCTTC	CASSPDGVRGYTF
TRBV3-1/TRBV3-2	-	TRBJ2-3	TRBD2	TGTGCCAGCAGCCTCCGGGGTAGCGGGAGTCTAGATACGCAGTATTTT	CASSLRGSGSLDTQYF
TRBV25-1	-	TRBJ1-4	TRBD1	TGTGCCAGCAGTGGCGACAGGGGGCGCAGGGATGAAAAACTGTTTTTT	CASSGDRGRRDEKLFF
TRBV4-1	-	TRBJ1-1	-	TGCGCCAGCAGCCAAGATTCGACTTTAGGAATTGAAGCTTTCTTT	CASSQDSTLGIEAFF
TRBV19	-	TRBJ2-2	TRBD1	TGTGCCAGTAGTATCCCAGGGGGCACCGGGGAGCTGTTTTTT	CASSIPGGTGELFF
TRBV27	-	TRBJ2-1	TRBD1	TGTGCCAGCAGAACGCCCGGGACAGGCTTTCGCGATGAGCAGTTCTTC	CASRTPGTGFRDEQFF
TRBV18	-	TRBJ1-6	TRBD1	TGTGCCAGCTCACCACTACAGGGGATTTCACCCCTCCACTTT	CASSPLQGISPLHF
TRBV5-1	-	TRBJ1-2	-	TGCGCCAGCAGCCATGACAGGACTAACTATGGCTACACCTTC	CASSHDRTNYGYTF
TRBV9	-	TRBJ2-1	TRBD1	TGTGCCAGCAGCCTTCAAGGACAGGCCTACAATGAGCAGTTCTTC	CASSLQGQAYNEQFF
TRBV2	few	TRBJ1-1	-	TGTGCCAGCAGGGCCAACATGAACACTGAAGCTTTCTTT	CASRANMNTEAFF
TRBV28	-	TRBJ1-2	-	TGTGCCAGCAGTTTGGACAGTTTAGGGTATGGCTACACCTTC	CASSLDSLGYGYTF
TRBV5-1	-	TRBJ2-2	-	TGCGCCAGCAGCTTGCAGGATACCGGGGAGCTGTTTTTT	CASSLQDTGELFF
TRBV5-8	-	TRBJ2-6	-	TGTGCCAGCACCTTAAGAGTTCTAAGCTCTGGGGCCAACGTCCTGACTTTC	CASTLRVLSSGANVLTF
TRBV19	-	TRBJ1-1	-	TGTGCCAGTAGTATAGTACGCAGTCGGGACTCGAGGACTGAAGCTTTCTTT	CASSIVRSRDSRTEAFF
TRBV27	-	TRBJ1-5	-	TGTGCCAGCAGTTCGTTGGGGGCGGTGGGCAATCAGCCCCAGCATTTT	CASSSLGAVGNQPQHF
TRBV5-1	-	TRBJ2-2	-	TGCGCCAGCAGCTTCATCGGGACATCGAACACCGGGGAGCTGTTTTTT	CASSFIGTSNTGELFF
TRBV2	-	TRBJ1-6	TRBD1	TGTGCCAGCAGGATTTACAGGGGTGAAAATTCACCCCTCCACTTT	CASRIYRGENSPLHF
TRBV29-1	-	TRBJ2-2	TRBD2	TGCAGCGTTCTAGCGGGAGGGAACACCGGGGAGCTGTTTTTT	CSVLAGGNTGELFF
TRBV7-9	-	TRBJ2-1	TRBD1	TGTGCCAGCAGCCAGGCCGACAGGGGAGGCAATGAGCAGTTCTTC	CASSQADRGGNEQFF
TRBV6-5	once	TRBJ2-3	-	TGTGCCAGCAGTTATGGAGCTAGCACAGATACGCAGTATTTT	CASSYGASTDTQYF
TRBV6-4	once	TRBJ2-1	TRBD1	TGTGCCAGCAGCGGACAGGTGAACAATGAGCAGTTCTTC	CASSGQVNNEQFF
TRBV28	-	TRBJ2-5	-	TGTGCCAGCAGTTTAGGCGGTGAAGAGACCCAGTACTTC	CASSLGGEETQYF
TRBV20-1	once	TRBJ2-4	-	TGCAGTGTTAGGACTCCAAACATTCAGTACTTC	CSVRTPNIQYF
TRBV18	few	TRBJ1-5	-	TGTGCCAGCTCCCCGTCGGACAGAGGCAATCAGCCCCAGCATTTT	CASSPSDRGNQPQHF
TRBV4-1	-	TRBJ2-7	-	TGCGCCAGCAGCTTTCGACCGGAGGGCGAGCAGTACTTC	CASSFRPEGEQYF
TRBV18	-	TRBJ2-3	-	TGTGCCAGCTCCCCTACGCGGGAAGATACGCAGTATTTT	CASSPTREDTQYF
TRBV24-1	-	TRBJ2-2	-	TGTGCCACCAGTGATTTGAACACCCGGGGCACCGGGGAGCTGTTTTTT	CATSDLNTRGTGELFF
TRBV2	-	TRBJ2-5	-	TGTGCCAGTCCGAAGTCAGTGGAAGAGACCCAGTACTTC	CASPKSVEETQYF
TRBV28	-	TRBJ1-4	TRBD1	TGTGCCAGCAGACAGGGGGCAGAAGAAAAACTGTTTTTT	CASRQGAEEKLFF
TRBV6-5	-	TRBJ1-1	TRBD1	TGTGCCAGCAGTTACAGGGGGCTGATCACTGAAGCTTTCTTT	CASSYRGLITEAFF
TRBV18	once	TRBJ2-1	TRBD1	TGTGCCAGCTCGTTCGGGACAGGGGGCTACAATGAGCAGTTCTTC	CASSFGTGGYNEQFF
TRBV28	-	TRBJ1-4	TRBD1	TGTGCCAGCAGTTCGGGACAGGGCGCTCCTATAGGAAAACTGTTTTTT	CASSSGQGAPIGKLFF
TRBV5-6	-	TRBJ1-2	-	TGTGCCAGCAGCCCTCGACGGGGACTCGGCTATGGCTACACCTTC	CASSPRRGLGYGYTF
TRBV7-9	few	TRBJ1-1	TRBD1	TGTGCCAGCAGCTTAGGGGGACAGGGACGGACTGAAGCTTTCTTT	CASSLGGQGRTEAFF
TRBV21-1	-	TRBJ1-5	-	TGTGCCAGCACTGGCAGGGCGAAGGGGAATCAGCCCCAGCATTTT	CASTGRAKGNQPQHF
TRBV5-4	-	TRBJ2-2	-	TGTGCCAGCAGTTCAACCCTTTCCGGGTCCGACACCGGGGAGCTGTTTTTT	CASSSTLSGSDTGELFF
TRBV2	-	TRBJ2-7	TRBD1	TGTGCCAGCGGGGGACAGGTTTCCTACGAGCAGTACTTC	CASGGQVSYEQYF
TRBV7-2	-	TRBJ1-2	-	TGTGCCAGCAGCCCCCGACAGTTTAACTATGGCTACACCTTC	CASSPRQFNYGYTF
TRBV9	once	TRBJ2-2	TRBD2	TGTGCCAGCAGCATCAGTAGCGGGAAAGGCGCCGGGGAGCTGTTTTTT	CASSISSGKGAGELFF
TRBV23-1	once	TRBJ2-3	TRBD1	TGCGCCAGCAGTCAATCGCCGGGGACAGGGAAGGCAGATACGCAGTATTTT	CASSQSPGTGKADTQYF
TRBV10-3	-	TRBJ1-1	-	TGTGCCACCCTAGCGGGGGCCTTTGGCACTGAAGCTTTCTTT	CATLAGAFGTEAFF
TRBV9	-	TRBJ2-1	-	TGTGCCAGCAGCCGCCTGGGAATGAGGAGGGGCCCCAATGAGCAGTTCTTC	CASSRLGMRRGPNEQFF
TRBV10-1	-	TRBJ1-2	-	TGCGCCAGCAGGGGACACAGAATTAACTATGGCTACACCTTC	CASRGHRINYGYTF
TRBV5-4	-	TRBJ1-5	-	TGTGCCAGCAGTGGAGGGGCCGGGCAGCCCCAGCATTTT	CASSGGAGQPQHF
TRBV29-1	-	TRBJ2-3	-	TGCAGCGTTGACGGAACAGGGCTCGATACGCAGTATTTT	CSVDGTGLDTQYF
TRBV6-2/TRBV6-3	-	TRBJ2-7	TRBD2	TGTGCCAGCAGTTGGGACTACCCCTCCTACGAGCAGTACTTC	CASSWDYPSYEQYF
TRBV5-1	-	TRBJ2-2	TRBD1	TGCGCCAGCGCAGGACAGGGGGCGGCCACCGGGGAGCTGTTTTTT	CASAGQGAATGELFF
TRBV30	-	TRBJ1-2	-	TGTGCCTGGACCCTTAACAGAGTAGATGGCTACACCTTC	CAWTLNRVDGYTF
TRBV27	-	TRBJ1-4	-	TGTGCCAGCAGTTTAATTCCCAGGGGCGAAAAACTGTTTTTT	CASSLIPRGEKLFF
TRBV5-1	-	TRBJ2-1	TRBD2	TGCGCCAGCAGCTTAGGGACTAGCGGGAGAACACAGTTCTTC	CASSLGTSGRTQFF
TRBV4-2	-	TRBJ2-1	-	TGTGCCAGCAGCCAATATGCCGGGGGAGTGGGTGAGCAGTTCTTC	CASSQYAGGVGEQFF
TRBV5-1	-	TRBJ2-1	TRBD2	TGCGCCAGCAGCACCATTAAGGGAGGGTCCGTTTACAATGAGCAGTTCTTC	CASSTIKGGSVYNEQFF
TRBV6-5	-	TRBJ1-5	-	TGTGCCAGCAGGCAGGGCTACAATCAGCCCCAGCATTTT	CASRQGYNQPQHF
TRBV6-9	-	TRBJ2-1	-	TGTGCCAGCAGTTATAGTAGCTGCTCCTACAATGAGCAGTTCTTC	CASSYSSCSYNEQFF
TRBV6-2/TRBV6-3	-	TRBJ1-1	-	TGTGCCAGCAGTTACCGTACAGGCGGCACTGAAGCTTTCTTT	CASSYRTGGTEAFF
TRBV6-5	-	TRBJ1-4	-	TGTGCCAGCAGTTACTCCCGGGGTGAAAAACTGTTTTTT	CASSYSRGEKLFF